Shown below are 14 T cell receptor beta chains from a single sample sequenced in a study of T cells in women clearing cervical HPV infection. Some clones are missing from TCRdb's copy, which holds only in-frame ones; the method was immunoSEQ multiplex PCR. The clone table shows 11,000 to 15,000 clones, with the ten largest holding around 21%. Sequences were obtained from blood buffy coat. All receptors come from a woman between 18 and 70 years old with a cervical HPV16 infection that either progressed to CIN3+ or cleared (not recorded which).

In regard to this clone: The CDR3 end is not reached by the read, which stops 3 residues before it; the germline J gene fills it in. The chain is built from TRBV5-1 and TRBJ2-5, with TRBD2 identical over 11 bases. Germline lookup yields CDR1 SGHRS and CDR2 YFSETQ. The trim removed 7 bases at V and 5 bases at J, leaving 10 bases unmatched. This CDR3 contains 15 residues. CDR3 amino acids: CASLISGGAGETQYF. The sequenced CDR3 bases are TGCGCCAGCCTCATTAGCGGGGGGGCCGGTGAGACC.

As concerns this clone: The read comes to an end 3 residues before the CDR3 does, leaving the germline J gene to fill in the end. The chain is built from TRBV7-2 and TRBJ2-3, with a possible D match to TRBD2 (5 bases). The length of the CDR3 is 14 residues. Per the germline V gene, CDR1 is SGHTA and CDR2 is FQGNSA. With 5 bases removed from V and 4 bases from J, the gap between germline ends came to 13 bases. CDR3: CASSPPPGSDTQYF. CDR3 DNA, as far as it was read: TGTGCCAGCAGCCCCCCTCCGGGGTCAGATACG.

In terms of frequency, this clone is medium-sized. The CDR3 end falls 3 residues outside the read, so it is completed with the germline J gene. This rearrangement joins TRBV2 to TRBJ2-3; D call uncertain. V was cut by 5 bases and J by 6 bases, with 6 bases left in between. Germline V gene data show CDR1 as SNHLY and CDR2 as FYNNEI. The CDR3 extends over 11 amino acids. This CDR3 reads CASSNGDTQYF. The covered CDR3 bases are TGTGCCAGCAGTAACGGGGATACG.

Remarks on this clone: The read stops 3 residues short of the end of the CDR3; the missing end is completed from the germline J gene. The rearrangement uses TRBV10-3 and TRBJ2-5; 7 nucleotides agree with TRBD2. CDR1 and CDR2 from the germline V gene are ENHRY and SYGVKD. Unmatched junction bases numbered 2, after V lost 2 bases and J lost 2 bases. The CDR3 consists of 14 residues. CDR3 DNA (partial): TGTGCCATCAGTGAGACTAGCGTACAAGAGACC. The encoded protein is CAISETSVQET. Given in full, the CDR3 is CAISETSVQETQYF.

CDR3 sequence reads: CASSESWAGETQYF. Partial CDR3 DNA: TGTGCCAGCAGTGAATCCTGGGCGGGAGAGACG. The rearrangement links TRBV6-1 to TRBJ2-3; TRBD2 agrees at 7 bases. The read finishes 3 residues shy of the CDR3 end, and the germline J gene is used to complete it. Germline CDR1 MNHNS, CDR2 SASEGT. The CDR3 covers 14 residues.

With regard to this clone: The read halts 3 residues ahead of the CDR3 end, with the missing end drawn from the germline J gene. V is TRBV5-6 and J is TRBJ1-2, with a tentative D call TRBD1 (6 bases). The V gene lost 4 bases and the J gene lost 7 bases, with 8 bases spanning the gap. This CDR3 spans 11 amino acids. Germline V CDR1 and CDR2: SGHDT, YYEEEE. The part of the CDR3 DNA that was read is TGTGCCAGCAGCATACAGGGTGGC. It codes for CASSIQGG. The CDR3 in its entirety is CASSIQGGYTF.

As to this clone: The CDR3 goes on 3 residues after the read ends, and that part is filled in from the germline J gene. The V gene is TRBV30, the J gene TRBJ2-1, with 9 bases lining up with TRBD1. The CDR3 extends over 14 amino acids. Germline CDR1 GTSNPN, CDR2 SVGIG (reference sequence). V was pared by 3 bases and J by 7 bases, with 7 bases of the junction left unmatched. The CDR3 spells CAWRIGTGRNEQFF. CDR3 DNA (partial): TGTGCCTGGAGGATCGGGACAGGGAGGAATGAG.

The CDR3 reads CSARNPTSGGAPETQYF. The sequenced CDR3 bases are TGCAGTGCTAGAAACCCCACTAGCGGGGGGGCTCCAGAGACC. This sequence joins TRBV20-1 and TRBJ2-5, with 13 bases matching TRBD2. The CDR3 is cut off 3 residues early in the read; its end comes from the germline J gene. The CDR3 contains 17 residues. Germline-derived CDR1 and CDR2 are DFQATT and SNEGSKA (reference sequence). V lost 2 bases and J lost 4; bases outside the gene matches: 10.

The CDR3 spells CAWSGGGTNEKLFF. The CDR3 DNA, read in part, is TGTGCCTGGAGTGGGGGGGGAACTAATGAAAAG. The chain employs TRBV30 and TRBJ2-2; TRBD2 agrees at 7 bases. From the germline J gene comes the end of the CDR3, since the read stops 3 residues before it. CDR3 length: 14 amino acids. CDR1 is GTSNPN and CDR2 is SVGIG in the germline V gene (reference sequence).

To note about this clone: Read sequence stops 3 residues before the CDR3 end, and the germline J gene provides the missing end. The genes are TRBV2 and TRBJ2-2; D gene unclear. This CDR3 has 14 amino acids. Germline V gives CDR1 SNHLY, CDR2 FYNNEI. Trimming shortened V by 2 bases and J by 2 bases, and 6 bases separated the two germline ends. CDR3 DNA, as far as it was read: TGTGCCAGCAGTGAAAATCAAAACACCGGGGAG. Encoded protein: CASSENQNTGE. The entire CDR3 protein reads CASSENQNTGELFF.

CDR3 bases read: TGTGCCAGCAGCTTCGCAGGGATTAACTATGGC. It is translated as CASSFAGINYG. The full CDR3 reads CASSFAGINYGYTF. The chain combines TRBV5-6 with TRBJ1-2; D might be TRBD1 (5 bases). The read ends 3 residues before the CDR3 terminus; that terminus is restored from the germline J gene. This CDR3 has 14 amino acids. Germline assignment: CDR1 SGHDT and CDR2 YYEEEE. V was clipped by 2 bases and J by 1 base, with 9 bases between them.

On this clone: The CDR3 is cut off 3 residues early in the read; its end comes from the germline J gene. The chain links TRBV10-1 to TRBJ1-4; a possible D gene is TRBD1 (5 bases). The length of the CDR3 is 13 residues. CDR1 is WNHNN, CDR2 SYGVQD, per germline (reference sequence). The CDR3 bases that were read are TGCGCCAGCAGGCAAGGGGTGGATTCACCA. As protein: CASRQGVDSP. The CDR3 in full is CASRQGVDSPLFF.

The sequenced CDR3 bases are TGTGCCAGCAGCGTATTGATACAGGATACG. Its protein is CASSVLIQDT. The entire CDR3 sequence reads CASSVLIQDTQYF. The V and J genes are TRBV9 and TRBJ2-3; the D is unclear. The missing CDR3 end, 3 residues past where the read stops, is filled in from the germline J gene. This CDR3 spans 13 amino acids. With 1 base removed from V and 6 bases from J, the gap between germline ends came to 9 bases. From germline, CDR1 is SGDLS and CDR2 YYNGEE.

CDR3 DNA (partial): TGTGCCAGCAGTTTGTCACAGACGGGGGTTGAA. Amino acid sequence: CASSLSQTGVE. The CDR3 in full is CASSLSQTGVEAFF. This chain links TRBV12-3 or TRBV12-4 with TRBJ1-1, with D maybe TRBD1 (5 bases). The read ends 3 residues shy of where the CDR3 ends; the end is completed using the germline J gene. This CDR3 has 14 amino acids. With 3 bases removed from V and 7 bases from J, the gap between germline ends came to 15 bases.